Each of the 17 T cell receptor beta chains below was sequenced from the same sample in a study of naive and memory T cell subsets. The library had UMIs added by 3' ligation of an oligonucleotide to TCR cDNA. The SP2 primer and nested alpha and beta constant region primers amplified ligated cDNA in four rounds. MiXCR, applied by TCRdb to the 5' RACE reads, yields one record per CDR3 protein. The sample has 60,000 or so distinct CDR3 sequences, approximately 7.2% seen once. Receptors originate from a male donor in good health.

This clonotype was detected many times. This chain joins TRBV14 and TRBJ2-7; D gene ambiguous. V was cut by 4 bases and J by 6 bases, with 13 bases left in between. The CDR3 consists of 13 residues. Germline assignment: CDR1 SGHDN and CDR2 FVKESK. DNA for the CDR3: TGTGCCAGCAGCCCCGACCTCGTCGGCGAGCAGTACTTC. Its protein product is CASSPDLVGEQYF. The full variable domain, its missing parts supplied by reference TRBV14 and TRBJ2-7, is EAGVTQFPSHSVIEKGQTVTLRCDPISGHDNLYWYRRVMGKEIKFLLHFVKESKQDESGMPNNRFLAERTGGTYSTLKVQPAELEDSGVYFCASSPDLVGEQYFGPGTRLTVT.

The sample holds many counts of this clonotype. The V call is TRBV19, the J call TRBJ2-2; D is possibly TRBD1 (5 bases). Trimming left V 5 bases short and J 1 base short, with 11 bases between. The CDR3 has 15 amino acids. The germline V gene has CDR1 LNHDA and CDR2 SQIVND (reference sequence). The DNA of the CDR3 is TGTGCCAGTAGTCCCCTCGACAGGAACACCGGGGAGCTGTTTTTT. This sequence encodes CASSPLDRNTGELFF.

This clonotype was seen repeatedly, ten times or more. The chain couples TRBV5-1 to TRBJ2-7, with D possibly matching TRBD2 (6 bases). Trimming took off 0 bases at V and 5 bases at J, with 12 bases between the two ends. The length of the CDR3 is 14 residues. Germline V CDR1 and CDR2: SGHRS, YFSETQ. CDR3 amino acids: CASSLGSGANEQYF. The CDR3 DNA reads TGCGCCAGCAGCTTGGGTTCGGGAGCCAACGAGCAGTACTTC.

This clonotype was detected many times. The genes are TRBV5-1 and TRBJ2-5; 7 nucleotides line up with TRBD2. Germline CDR1 is SGHRS and CDR2 is YFSETQ. V lost 3 bases, J lost 2 bases, and 13 bases stayed unmatched. This CDR3 region has 17 residues. The CDR3 loop is CASSSGLHTSEQETQYF. As DNA, the CDR3 is TGCGCCAGCAGCTCCGGTCTTCATACTAGCGAACAAGAGACCCAGTACTTC.

The chain has TRBV5-6 and TRBJ1-2; 7 positions agree with TRBD1. The CDR3 is 14 residues long. V lost 5 bases to trimming and J lost 6 bases; unmatched junction nucleotides: 10. Germline lookup yields CDR1 SGHDT and CDR2 YYEEEE. The CDR3 nucleotides are TGTGCCAGCAGACTAAGAGGGACAGCTAATGGCTACACCTTC. The encoded protein is CASRLRGTANGYTF.

This clonotype was recorded at least ten times. The V and J genes are TRBV4-1 and TRBJ2-7, with D perhaps TRBD2 (5 bases). This CDR3 contains 13 residues. Deletions cut 0 bases from V and 6 bases from J, with 9 bases between. Looked up from germline, CDR1 is MGHRA and CDR2 is YSYEKL. The CDR3 region has the DNA TGCGCCAGCAGCCAAGAAATGGGGAGCGAGCAGTACTTC. Its translation: CASSQEMGSEQYF.

This clonotype was seen ten or more times. The V call is TRBV5-1, the J call TRBJ2-3, with TRBD1 matching 9 bases. The V segment lost 5 bases and the J segment 5 bases; nucleotides outside the gene matches: 3. The V gene's germline CDR1 is SGHRS and CDR2 YFSETQ. CDR3 length: 13 amino acids. The CDR3: CASSGTGRDTQYF. In nucleotides, the CDR3 is TGCGCCAGCAGTGGGACAGGGCGAGATACGCAGTATTTT. The full variable domain, with the rest looked up from reference TRBV5-1 and TRBJ2-3, is KAGVTQTPRYLIKTRGQQVTLSCSPISGHRSVSWYQQTPGQGLQFLFEYFSETQRNKGNFPGRFSGRQFSNSRSEMNVSTLELGDSALYLCASSGTGRDTQYFGPGTRLTVL.

There are a few counts of this clonotype. This sequence joins TRBV6-1 and TRBJ1-1; the D is unclear. The V and J ends lost 2 bases and 1 base respectively, with 5 bases between them. This CDR3 region has 13 residues. Germline V CDR1 and CDR2: MNHNS, SASEGT. The CDR3 protein is CASSERWNTEAFF. CDR3 DNA sequence: TGTGCCAGCAGTGAAAGATGGAACACTGAAGCTTTCTTT.

Many counts were recorded for this clonotype. The chain couples TRBV27 to TRBJ1-6, with 8 positions matching TRBD1. J was trimmed by 10 bases and V by 5 bases; bases with no gene match: 13. This CDR3 region has 16 residues. The germline V gene encodes CDR1 MNHEY and CDR2 SMNVEV (reference sequence). As DNA, the CDR3 is TGTGCCAGCAGTCCCCTCCAGACAGGGGATGGATCACCCCTCCACTTT. Its protein product is CASSPLQTGDGSPLHF.

This clonotype was counted a few times. J is TRBJ1-1 and V is TRBV7-9; TRBD1 might be the D (5 bases). The V gene lost 5 bases and the J gene lost 3 bases, with 10 bases spanning the gap. The CDR3 totals 13 residues. The germline V gene has CDR1 SEHNR and CDR2 FQNEAQ (reference sequence). As DNA, the CDR3 is TGTGCCAGCAGCCTAGGGGAGTACACTGAAGCTTTCTTT. Translated: CASSLGEYTEAFF.

The CDR3: CASSQDWGSFKGTGELFF. The DNA for the CDR3 is TGTGCCAGCAGCCAAGATTGGGGCAGCTTTAAAGGCACCGGGGAGCTGTTTTTT. The chain has TRBV14 and TRBJ2-2; a possible D gene is TRBD1 (5 bases). The length of the CDR3 is 18 residues. The ends were cut back, 0 bases at V and 4 bases at J, with 18 bases in the middle. Germline V gene sequence: CDR1 SGHDN, CDR2 FVKESK.

The chain uses TRBV2 and TRBJ1-5, with D perhaps TRBD1 (5 bases). Germline CDR1 SNHLY, CDR2 FYNNEI. V was cut by 4 bases and J by 3 bases, with 13 bases left in between. The CDR3 is 15 residues long. CDR3 sequence reads: CASSGGQASNQPQHF. CDR3 in DNA: TGTGCCAGCAGTGGGGGCCAGGCCTCCAATCAGCCCCAGCATTTT.

A note on this clonotype: A much larger clone lies one base from this, so it may be a read error. The rearrangement links TRBV25-1 to TRBJ2-1; maybe TRBD2 (5 bases). V lost 3 bases and J lost 4, with 10 bases in between. Germline-derived CDR1 and CDR2 are MGHDK and SYGVNS. The CDR3 totals 14 residues. The CDR3 bases are TGTGCCAGCAGTGATAGCGAGGCATACAATGAGCAGTTCTTC. It encodes CASSDSEAYNEQFF.

This clonotype was counted a few times. This rearrangement joins TRBV6-5 to TRBJ1-2, with a tentative D call TRBD1 (5 bases). The germline V gene has CDR1 MNHEY and CDR2 SVGAGI. CDR3 length equals 14 residues. Trimming pared 5 bases from V and 6 bases from J, leaving 16 bases between. The CDR3 DNA sequence: TGTGCCAGCAGTCCGGGGGGGGGGTCGAATGGCTACACCTTC. Translation: CASSPGGGSNGYTF.

Many counts were recorded for this clonotype. The chain recombines TRBV6-6 with TRBJ2-6; weak D call: TRBD2 (5 bases). The V and J ends lost 2 bases and 0 bases respectively, with 5 bases between them. Germline V gives CDR1 MNHNY, CDR2 SVGAGI (reference sequence). The CDR3 is 15 amino acids. The CDR3 bases are TGTGCCAGCAGTTACCGGGACTCTGGGGCCAACGTCCTGACTTTC. Amino acids: CASSYRDSGANVLTF.

The table lists this clonotype with many counts. CDR3 nucleotide sequence: TGTGCCAGCAGTGAAGGGGCAGGGGGAGCCGTTGGCTACACCTTC. Amino acid sequence: CASSEGAGGAVGYTF. The chain links TRBV2 to TRBJ1-2, with TRBD1 matching over 7 bases. V was pared by 1 base and J by 7 bases, with 9 bases of the junction left unmatched. Germline CDR1 and CDR2: SNHLY and FYNNEI. CDR3 length: 15 residues. The variable domain in full, with the rest retrieved from reference TRBV2 and TRBJ1-2, is EPEVTQTPSHQVTQMGQEVILRCVPISNHLYFYWYRQILGQKVEFLVSFYNNEISEKSEIFDDQFSVERPDGSNFTLKIRSTKLEDSAMYFCASSEGAGGAVGYTFGSGTRLTVV.

The genes are TRBV20-1 and TRBJ1-5, with D perhaps matching TRBD1 (6 bases). CDR3 length equals 14 residues. V was clipped by 1 base and J by 4 bases, with 11 bases between them. CDR1 DFQATT and CDR2 SNEGSKA come from the germline V gene (reference sequence). CDR3 DNA sequence: TGCAGTGCTAGAGCCGACAGGCAGAATCAGCCCCAGCATTTT. This sequence encodes CSARADRQNQPQHF.